The present entry profiles one T cell receptor beta chain with its context. The antigen is not known. These data originate in a study of early stage breast cancer tumors. Whole-study context: Average read coverage per sample was 7.5 to 10-fold.

Notes on the study in general: Unsorted bulk genomic DNA sequencing lacked pairing and functional marker data. In about 85% of the 16 patients, blood comparison separated tumor from normal breast.

CDR3 length: 15 residues. Trimming at V came to 7 bases and at J to 4 bases, leaving 10 bases not matched to a gene. The germline CDR1 and CDR2 sequences are MNHNS and SASEGT. Each sample had two DNA replicates, 0.5 ug blood or 1.5 ug tissue. Clones were read by immunoSEQ multiplex PCR, and TCRdb kept only the in-frame ones, dropping some. The sample lists about 29,000 clones; 80% to 90% were seen once. The TCR sequence derives from a person aged 50-59 years with breast cancer. The source material was blood. V usage is TRBV6-1 and J usage is TRBJ2-5; 9 bases align to TRBD1. The CDR3 sequence is CASTTLQGAPETQYF. CDR3 sequence (DNA): TGTGCCAGCACCACATTACAGGGGGCCCCAGAGACCCAGTACTTC.